This TCR beta chain was captured in a study of T cell responses to AZD1222 COVID-19 vaccine. Notes on the study in general: Two AZD1222 administrations were followed by greater Spike-specific TCR breadth and depth. Repertoire sampling occurred only after the peak T cell response. Donors, mostly white British, included more females; clonal diversity was possibly underestimated. As reported, nearly half of all spike-specific TCRs target variant regions that are unmutated.

Regarding this clone: Its target is unknown.

Here immunoSEQ multiplex PCR was the method, and the copy in TCRdb shows in-frame clones only, minus some. Here the sample spans about 180,000 clones, 90% being singletons. The V gene's germline CDR1 is SGDLS and CDR2 YYNGEE. With 3 bases removed from V and 4 bases from J, the gap between germline ends came to 10 bases. There are 13 residues in the CDR3. V is TRBV9 and J is TRBJ1-2; D remains ambiguous. The sample here was peripheral blood, taken on day 0 of AZD1222 vaccination. The sequence was obtained from an adult in good health. Here the CDR3 DNA reads TGTGCCAGCAGCGACGGAGGAGGCTATGGCTACACCTTC. Translating gives CASSDGGGYGYTF.